This T cell receptor (beta chain) was recorded in a study of cytomegalovirus exposure and HLA in healthy donors. The CDR3 sequence is 12 residues long. CDR1 and CDR2 (germline): SGHKS, YYEKEE (reference sequence). Germline trimming cut 5 bases from V and 8 bases from J; bases unmatched to any gene: 3. Primers for the PCR totalled 60 Vbeta and 13 Jbeta. The assay was immunoSEQ multiplex PCR, and TCRdb's table has in-frame clones only and misses some. The sample carries roughly 200,000 clones, approximately 88% recorded once. This clone was seen a few times. The V and J genes are TRBV5-5 and TRBJ1-4; 7 bases are a match to TRBD1. Sequencing was done on a sample of PBMCs. This receptor was taken from a boy aged 2 to 10 in good health and CMV-seronegative. In DNA, the CDR3 is TGTGCCAGCAGACACAGGGGCGAAAAACTGTTTTTT. This translates into CASRHRGEKLFF.